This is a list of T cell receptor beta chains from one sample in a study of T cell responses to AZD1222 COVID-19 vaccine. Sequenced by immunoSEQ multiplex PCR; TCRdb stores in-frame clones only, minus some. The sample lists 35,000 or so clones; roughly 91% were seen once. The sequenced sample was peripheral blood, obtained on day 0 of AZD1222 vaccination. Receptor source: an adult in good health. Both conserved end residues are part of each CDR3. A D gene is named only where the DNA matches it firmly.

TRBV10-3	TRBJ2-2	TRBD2	CAISFSGVNTGELFF
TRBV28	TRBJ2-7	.	CASSLISDNYEQYF
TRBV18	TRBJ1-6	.	CASSPMEGSNSPLHF
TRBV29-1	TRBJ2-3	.	CSVFGVGADTQYF
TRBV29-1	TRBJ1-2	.	CSVKGGYGYTF
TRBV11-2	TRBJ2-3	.	CASSRGAGGPKVDTQYF
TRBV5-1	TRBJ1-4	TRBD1	CASSQAGTGAQKLFF
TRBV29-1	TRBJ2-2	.	CSVSGGGYTGELFF
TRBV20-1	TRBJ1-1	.	CSASSGDTEAFF
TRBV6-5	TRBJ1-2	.	CASSRGGREGYTF
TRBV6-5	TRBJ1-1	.	CASSWTGYTEAFF
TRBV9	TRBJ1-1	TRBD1	CASSVGQGNTEAFF
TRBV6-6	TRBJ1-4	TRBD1	CASRTGQGNEKLFF
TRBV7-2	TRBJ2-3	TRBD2	CASSLTSASSTDTQYF
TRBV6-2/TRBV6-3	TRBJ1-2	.	CASSDGERGYTF
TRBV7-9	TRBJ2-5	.	CASSPGLRGTQYF
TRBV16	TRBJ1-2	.	CASSLLRGIGYGYTF
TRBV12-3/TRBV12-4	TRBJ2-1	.	CASSFGPHNEQFF
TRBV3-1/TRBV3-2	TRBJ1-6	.	CASSRNSQGLGSPLHF
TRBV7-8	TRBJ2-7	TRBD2	CASSLTGTSVSYEQYF
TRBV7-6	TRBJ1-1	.	CASSFKGTNTEAFF
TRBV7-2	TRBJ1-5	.	CASSSLINQPQHF
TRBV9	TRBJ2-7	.	CASSIGEDEQYF
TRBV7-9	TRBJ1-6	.	CASSLGQFESPLHF
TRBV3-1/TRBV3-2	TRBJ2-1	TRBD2	CASSQGGWAGGYNEQFF
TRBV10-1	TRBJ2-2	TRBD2	CASSAEAGLANTGELFF
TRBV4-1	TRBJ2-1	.	CASSQDRATHKILDNEQFF
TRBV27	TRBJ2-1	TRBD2	CASSSHGKREGSHNEQFF
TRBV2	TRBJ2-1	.	CASSWAGTEDNEQFF
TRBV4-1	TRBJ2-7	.	CASSQSTPSYEQYF
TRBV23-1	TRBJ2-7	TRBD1	CASSREKDRLNYEQYF
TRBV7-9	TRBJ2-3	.	CASSPTRLTDTQYF
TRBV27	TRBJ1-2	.	CASTLNRKQAHNYGYTF
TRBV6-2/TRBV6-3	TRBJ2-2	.	CASSRGVAGTDTGELFF
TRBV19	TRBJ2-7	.	CASSAGLLSSYEQYF
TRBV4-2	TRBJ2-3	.	CASSHELGPARTDTQYF
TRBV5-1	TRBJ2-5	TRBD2	CASSNVLAGGPETQYF
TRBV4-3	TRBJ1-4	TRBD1	CASSQQPPGQGEKLFF
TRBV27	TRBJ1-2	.	CASSLWEGFYGYTF